This note documents a single TCR beta chain sequence. The antigen remains undetermined. This entry comes from a study of cytomegalovirus exposure and HLA in healthy donors. The study, taken as a whole, reports: On later analysis, the bulk of CMV-associated TCR beta chains appeared to be HLA-restricted. The study recorded more than 150 TCR beta chains that were cytomegalovirus-associated.

Germline CDR1 SGHTA, CDR2 FQGNSA. CDR3 length: 15 residues. The ends lost 2 bases at V and 3 bases at J; junction bases unmatched: 3. PCR used 60 Vbeta primers and 13 Jbeta primers. Sequencing was performed with immunoSEQ multiplex PCR; in TCRdb, only in-frame clones are kept and a portion is missing. The profile shows over 110,000 clones, almost 80% of them singletons. The chain carries TRBV7-2 and TRBJ1-5; 8 nucleotides match TRBD1. The sequence came from a man younger than 30 in good health and CMV-seronegative. The sequencing input was PBMCs. The CDR3 reads CASSLLQGDNQPQHF. DNA for the CDR3: TGTGCCAGCAGCTTACTACAGGGGGACAATCAGCCCCAGCATTTT.